Sequencing of this T cell receptor beta chain was carried out in a study of quantifying T cell responses using KT2 cells. For the study at large: RNA was reverse transcribed with TCR alpha and beta constant-region primers.

Germline V gene sequence: CDR1 MGHDK, CDR2 SYGVNS. This CDR3 spans 17 amino acids. Unmatched junction bases numbered 7, after V lost 3 bases and J lost 3 bases. This clonotype was detected many times. Each cDNA got a UMI-containing oligo ligated at its 3' end. The first PCR ran roughly 4 cycles with an equimolar RC1.1 and RC1.2 beta primer mix. TCRdb ran MiXCR on the UMI-ligation and nested PCR reads and lists one entry per CDR3 protein. In the table there are about 53,000 distinct CDR3 sequences, roughly 12% of which are singletons. The chain carries TRBV25-1 and TRBJ2-6, with 8 bases lining up with TRBD2. The clonotype was recovered from a human donor. The specimen sequenced was PBMCs spiked with cells of the T cell clone KT2. In nucleotides, the CDR3 is TGTGCCAGCAGTGACCTGGAAGCGGGAGATGGGGCCAACGTCCTGACTTTC. Amino acids: CASSDLEAGDGANVLTF.